This T cell receptor (beta chain) is drawn from a study of cytomegalovirus exposure and HLA in healthy donors. In the case of this clone: What it binds is unknown.

Whereas donors were nominally healthy upon sampling, unrecorded immune exposures were probable. 60 Vbeta and 13 Jbeta primers were used in PCR. The assay was immunoSEQ multiplex PCR, and TCRdb's table has in-frame clones only and misses some. This table has 150,000 to 200,000 clones, about 90% appearing once. Germline V gene sequence: CDR1 ENHRY, CDR2 SYGVKD. The CDR3 length is 18 residues. V lost 0 bases and J lost 7, with 21 bases in between. General study points: The availability of immune exposure information extended only to CMV serostatus.

The chain joins TRBV10-3 to TRBJ2-2; TRBD1 might be the D (6 bases). Sequencing was done on a sample of PBMCs. This receptor was identified in a girl under two years old in good health and CMV-seronegative. CDR3 nucleotide sequence: TGTGCCATCAGTGAGTCGGTCTACCTCAGGGGCTTGGGCGGGGAGCTGTTTTTT. This sequence encodes CAISESVYLRGLGGELFF.